Included here is one T cell receptor beta chain sequence, with context. Its antigen is undetermined. This sample was taken from a study of radiotherapy plus CTLA-4 blockade in lung cancer. Study as a whole: Objective responses were recorded in roughly 20% of patients, with disease control recorded in 25% to 35%. Whole-study findings and limits: According to reports, early shifts in blood T cell clones, alongside interferon-beta, forecast response most accurately. Expansion of tumor-derived TCR clones was observed in blood after radiotherapy plus ipilimumab.

The germline V gene has CDR1 SGHDT and CDR2 YYEEEE. Trimming removed 4 bases at V and 2 bases at J, with 13 bases between. This CDR3 contains 15 residues. Here immunoSEQ multiplex PCR was the method, and the copy in TCRdb shows in-frame clones only, minus some. The table shows some 94,000 clones, with around 80% occurring only once. The rearrangement uses TRBV5-6 and TRBJ2-1; no definite D call. The source of this sequence is a human donor with non-small cell lung cancer that progressed on radiotherapy plus ipilimumab. Sequencing used peripheral blood, obtained from a patient treated with radiotherapy plus ipilimumab. Here the CDR3 DNA reads TGTGCCAGCAGCCGTCCGGTAGTAGCCTACAATGAGCAGTTCTTC. Residues: CASSRPVVAYNEQFF.